The rows below give T cell receptor beta chains drawn from one sample of a study of cytomegalovirus exposure and HLA in healthy donors. The table came from immunoSEQ multiplex PCR; TCRdb's copy has only in-frame clones and leaves some out. The sample lists some 150,000 clones, around 82% seen once, with roughly 3.1% in the top ten. Sequenced: PBMCs. The receptors derive from a young man in good health and CMV-seropositive. Both conserved end residues are part of each CDR3. Fields, in order: V gene, clone size, D gene, J gene, CDR3 DNA, CDR3 protein. D genes are given only for firm matches. Part of the rows lack a size; the others show once, few, many or a class for expanded clones.

TRBV7-9,.,.,TRBJ2-7,TGTGCCAGCAGCCTTAGTGCGGGGTCGGGGAGAAGCTCCTACGAGCAGTACTTC,CASSLSAGSGRSSYEQYF
TRBV28,once,.,TRBJ1-3,TGTGCCAGCAGCGTCCCGGGTCGGCCCGTATATTTT,CASSVPGRPVYF
TRBV6-5,.,TRBD1,TRBJ2-2,TGTGCCAGCAGTTTACAGGGGGCCCGAACCGGGGAGCTGTTTTTT,CASSLQGARTGELFF
TRBV5-1,.,TRBD1,TRBJ2-7,TGCGCCAGCAGCCGAACGCAGGGGGCGGGGGAGCAGTACTTC,CASSRTQGAGEQYF
TRBV28,.,.,TRBJ2-1,TGTGCCAGCAGTGTAATCAATGAGCAGTTCTTC,CASSVINEQFF
TRBV29-1,few,.,TRBJ2-7,TGCAGCGTTGAACAGGAGGGACAGTCCTACGAGCAGTACTTC,CSVEQEGQSYEQYF
TRBV30,.,.,TRBJ2-1,TGTGCCTGGAGTTCCGACAGGAGCTCCTACAATGAGCAGTTCTTC,CAWSSDRSSYNEQFF
TRBV28,few,.,TRBJ1-2,TGTGCCAGCAGTTTGGGAGGGGCCCAGGGTTGGAACTATGGCTACACCTTC,CASSLGGAQGWNYGYTF
TRBV5-1,.,TRBD2,TRBJ2-2,TGCGCCAGCAGCTTGGTCCAGCGGGGTGGCGGGGAGCTGTTTTTT,CASSLVQRGGGELFF
TRBV27,few,.,TRBJ2-7,TGTGCCAGCAGAAACAGGGTGAGGCAGTACTTC,CASRNRVRQYF
TRBV5-1,.,.,TRBJ2-7,TGCGCCAGCAGCTTGAGCGGTACCTACGAGCAGTACTTC,CASSLSGTYEQYF
TRBV21-1,once,.,TRBJ1-1,TGTGCCAGCAGTTTGTGGGGGGGGCGACGGTTTAACACTGAAGCTTTCTTT,CASSLWGGRRFNTEAFF
TRBV19,.,TRBD1,TRBJ1-1,TGTGCCAGTAGGGACAGGGACACTGAAGCTTTCTTT,CASRDRDTEAFF
TRBV27,once,TRBD2,TRBJ2-7,TGTGCCAGCAGTTTATTGACTAGCGGGAGACACGAGCAGTACTTC,CASSLLTSGRHEQYF
TRBV30,.,TRBD2,TRBJ2-5,TGTGCCTGGAGTGACGGACTAGGAGAGCAGTACTTC,CAWSDGLGEQYF
TRBV9,.,.,TRBJ2-2,TGTGCCAGCAGCCCCCTCACTAGCAGAGACACCGGGGAGCTGTTTTTT,CASSPLTSRDTGELFF
TRBV7-3,.,.,TRBJ1-1,TGTGCCAGCAGCTTAATTATGAACACTGAAGCTTTCTTT,CASSLIMNTEAFF
TRBV28,once,TRBD1,TRBJ2-3,TGTGCCAGCAGTCCCGGACAGGTTTACACAGATACGCAGTATTTT,CASSPGQVYTDTQYF
TRBV6-6,few,TRBD2,TRBJ2-3,TGTGCCAGCAGTTCCCTAGCGGGAGGGATCACAGATACGCAGTATTTT,CASSSLAGGITDTQYF
TRBV4-1,.,TRBD1,TRBJ2-3,TGCGCCAGCAGCCCAGGACAGGGGGGTCGTAGGACAGATACGCAGTATTTT,CASSPGQGGRRTDTQYF
TRBV5-4,.,TRBD2,TRBJ2-7,TGTGCCAGCAGCTTGGGACTAGCGGGAGGGCCGGGTGAGCAGTACTTC,CASSLGLAGGPGEQYF
TRBV19,few,.,TRBJ2-7,TGTGCCAGTAGCTTGGACAGAAACTACGAGCAGTACTTC,CASSLDRNYEQYF
TRBV27,.,.,TRBJ1-2,TGTGCCAGCATGCGGCGAGAAACAGGGATAGGGTACTTC,CASMRRETGIGYF
TRBV2,.,TRBD1,TRBJ1-2,TGTGCCAGCAGTGGACAGGGAAGACTCCAAACTAACTATGGCTACACCTTC,CASSGQGRLQTNYGYTF
TRBV29-1,.,.,TRBJ2-7,TGCAGCGTTGAAGGTCTGGCACCCGGGGTCCTCGAGCAGTACTTC,CSVEGLAPGVLEQYF